Listed here are 2 T cell receptor beta chains from one sample, sequenced in a study of cytomegalovirus exposure and HLA in healthy donors. The PCR contained 60 Vbeta and 13 Jbeta primers. Profiling relied on immunoSEQ multiplex PCR, and the TCRdb table lists in-frame clones only, not all of them. Of approximately 190,000 clones in the sample, about 89% are singletons; the top ten hold 1.3%. Sequencing used PBMCs. These receptors were obtained from a man aged 30 to 45 in good health and CMV-seronegative.

The chain combines TRBV7-8 with TRBJ2-3; 7 positions agree with TRBD2. Germline assignment: CDR1 SGHVS and CDR2 FQNEAQ. Trimming cost V 3 bases and J 2 bases; bases outside gene matches: 5. There are 15 residues in the CDR3. The CDR3 DNA reads as TGTGCCAGCAGCTTGAGAAGCGGGAACACAGATACGCAGTATTTT. As protein: CASSLRSGNTDTQYF.

This clone appeared once. The chain uses TRBV6-1 and TRBJ1-4, with 7 bases matching TRBD1. This CDR3 is built from 14 residues. Germline lookup yields CDR1 MNHNS and CDR2 SASEGT. V lost 5 bases and J lost 7; bases outside the gene matches: 7. CDR3 sequence (DNA): TGTGCCAGCAGTTCATACACAGGGGCTGAAAAACTGTTTTTT. As protein: CASSSYTGAEKLFF.